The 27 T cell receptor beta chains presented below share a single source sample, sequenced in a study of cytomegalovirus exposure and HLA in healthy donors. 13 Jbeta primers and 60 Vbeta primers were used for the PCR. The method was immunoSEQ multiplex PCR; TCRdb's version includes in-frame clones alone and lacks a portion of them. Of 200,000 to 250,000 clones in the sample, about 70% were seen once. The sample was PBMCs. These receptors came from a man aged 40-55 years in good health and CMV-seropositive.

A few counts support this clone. In DNA form, the CDR3 reads TGTGCCAGCAGCTCGCTTCGACAGGCAGATACGCAGTATTTT. Translating it yields CASSSLRQADTQYF. The V and J genes are TRBV7-2 and TRBJ2-3, with D possibly being TRBD1 (6 bases). Per the germline V gene, CDR1 is SGHTA and CDR2 is FQGNSA. The length of the CDR3 is 14 residues. Trimming stripped 4 bases from V and 4 bases from J, with 12 bases between.

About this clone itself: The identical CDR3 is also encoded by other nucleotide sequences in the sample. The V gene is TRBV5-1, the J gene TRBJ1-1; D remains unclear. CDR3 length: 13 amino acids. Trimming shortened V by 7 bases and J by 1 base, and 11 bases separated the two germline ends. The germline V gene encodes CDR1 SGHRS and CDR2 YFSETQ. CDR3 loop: CASYPVGNTEAFF. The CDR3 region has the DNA TGCGCCAGCTATCCCGTCGGGAACACTGAAGCTTTCTTT. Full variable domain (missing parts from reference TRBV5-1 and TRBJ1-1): KAGVTQTPRYLIKTRGQQVTLSCSPISGHRSVSWYQQTPGQGLQFLFEYFSETQRNKGNFPGRFSGRQFSNSRSEMNVSTLELGDSALYLCASYPVGNTEAFFGQGTRLTVV.

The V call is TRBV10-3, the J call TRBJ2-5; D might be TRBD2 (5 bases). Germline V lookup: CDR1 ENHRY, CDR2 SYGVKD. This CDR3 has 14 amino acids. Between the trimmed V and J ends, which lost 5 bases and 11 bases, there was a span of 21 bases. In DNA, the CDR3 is TGTGCCATCAGTCAAGGCAGCATAGGTAGGGAGCAGTACTTC. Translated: CAISQGSIGREQYF.

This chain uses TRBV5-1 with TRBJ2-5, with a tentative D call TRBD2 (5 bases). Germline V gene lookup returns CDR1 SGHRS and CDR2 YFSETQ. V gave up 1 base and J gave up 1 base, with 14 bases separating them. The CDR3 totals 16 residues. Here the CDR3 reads CASSLRPGSPQETQYF. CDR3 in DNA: TGCGCCAGCAGCTTGAGGCCGGGGAGTCCCCAAGAGACCCAGTACTTC.

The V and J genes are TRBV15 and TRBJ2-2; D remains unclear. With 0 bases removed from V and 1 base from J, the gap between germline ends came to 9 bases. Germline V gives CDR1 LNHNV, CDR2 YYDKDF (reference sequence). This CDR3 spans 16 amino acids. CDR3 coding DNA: TGTGCCACCAGCAGAGATTTGGTAGTGAACACCGGGGAGCTGTTTTTT. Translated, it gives CATSRDLVVNTGELFF.

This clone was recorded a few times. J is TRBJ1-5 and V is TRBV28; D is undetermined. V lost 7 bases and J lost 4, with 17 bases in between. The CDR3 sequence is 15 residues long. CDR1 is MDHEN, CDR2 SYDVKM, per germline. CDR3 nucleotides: TGTGCCAGCATGAATTTTGATGAGAAAAATCAGCCCCAGCATTTT. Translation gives CASMNFDEKNQPQHF.

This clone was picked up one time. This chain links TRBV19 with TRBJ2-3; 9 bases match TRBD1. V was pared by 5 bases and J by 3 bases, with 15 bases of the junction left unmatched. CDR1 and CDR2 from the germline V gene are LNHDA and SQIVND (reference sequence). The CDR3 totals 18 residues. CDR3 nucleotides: TGTGCCAGTAGTCTAAGGCGCACGGGACAGGGAACTACAGATACGCAGTATTTT. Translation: CASSLRRTGQGTTDTQYF. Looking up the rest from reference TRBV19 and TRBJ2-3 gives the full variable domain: DGGITQSPKYLFRKEGQNVTLSCEQNLNHDAMYWYRQDPGQGLRLIYYSQIVNDFQKGDIAEGYSVSREKKESFPLTVTSAQKNPTAFYLCASSLRRTGQGTTDTQYFGPGTRLTVL.

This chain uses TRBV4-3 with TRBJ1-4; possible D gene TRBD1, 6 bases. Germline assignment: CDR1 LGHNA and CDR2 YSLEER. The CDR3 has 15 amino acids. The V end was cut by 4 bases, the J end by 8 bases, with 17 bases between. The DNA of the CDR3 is TGCGCCAGCAGCCCGACGGGGGGCTTACAAGAAAAACTGTTTTTT. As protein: CASSPTGGLQEKLFF.

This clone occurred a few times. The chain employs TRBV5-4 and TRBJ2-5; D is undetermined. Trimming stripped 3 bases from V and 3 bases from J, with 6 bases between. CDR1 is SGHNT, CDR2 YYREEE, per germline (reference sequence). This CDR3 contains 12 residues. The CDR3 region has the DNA TGTGCCAGCAGCTGGGCAGAAGAGACCCAGTACTTC. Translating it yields CASSWAEETQYF.

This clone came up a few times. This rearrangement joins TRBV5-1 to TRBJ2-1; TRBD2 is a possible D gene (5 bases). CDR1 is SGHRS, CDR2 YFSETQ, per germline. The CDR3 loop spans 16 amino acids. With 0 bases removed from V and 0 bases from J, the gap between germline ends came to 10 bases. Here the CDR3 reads CASSLGDGSSYNEQFF. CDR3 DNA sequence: TGCGCCAGCAGCTTGGGGGATGGGAGCTCCTACAATGAGCAGTTCTTC. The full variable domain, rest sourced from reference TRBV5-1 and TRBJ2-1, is KAGVTQTPRYLIKTRGQQVTLSCSPISGHRSVSWYQQTPGQGLQFLFEYFSETQRNKGNFPGRFSGRQFSNSRSEMNVSTLELGDSALYLCASSLGDGSSYNEQFFGPGTRLTVL.

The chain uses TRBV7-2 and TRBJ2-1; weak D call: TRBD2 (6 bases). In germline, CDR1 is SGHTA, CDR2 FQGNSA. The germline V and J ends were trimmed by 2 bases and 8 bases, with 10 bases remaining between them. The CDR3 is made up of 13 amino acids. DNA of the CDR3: TGTGCCAGCAGCTTAAGGAGGGGCGATGAGCAGTTCTTC. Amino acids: CASSLRRGDEQFF.

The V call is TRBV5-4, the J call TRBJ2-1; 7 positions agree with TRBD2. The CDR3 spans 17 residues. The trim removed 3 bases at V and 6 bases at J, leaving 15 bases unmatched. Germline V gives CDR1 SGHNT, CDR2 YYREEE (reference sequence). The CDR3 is CASSWGGGREDFNEQFF. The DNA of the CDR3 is TGTGCCAGCAGCTGGGGGGGAGGACGCGAAGATTTCAATGAGCAGTTCTTC. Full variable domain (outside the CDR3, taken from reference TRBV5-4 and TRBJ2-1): ETGVTQSPTHLIKTRGQQVTLRCSSQSGHNTVSWYQQALGQGPQFIFQYYREEENGRGNFPPRFSGLQFPNYSSELNVNALELDDSALYLCASSWGGGREDFNEQFFGPGTRLTVL.

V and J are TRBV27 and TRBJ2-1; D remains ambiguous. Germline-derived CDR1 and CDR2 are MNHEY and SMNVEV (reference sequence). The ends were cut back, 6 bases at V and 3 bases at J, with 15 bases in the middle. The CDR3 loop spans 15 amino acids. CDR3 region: CASSPLSAGYNEQFF. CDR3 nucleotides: TGTGCCAGCAGCCCCTTGAGCGCTGGCTACAATGAGCAGTTCTTC.

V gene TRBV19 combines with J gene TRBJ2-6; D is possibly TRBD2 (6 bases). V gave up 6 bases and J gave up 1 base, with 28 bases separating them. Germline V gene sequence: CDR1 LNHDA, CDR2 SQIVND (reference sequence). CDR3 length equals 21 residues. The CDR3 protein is CASSPFLGTGAIFSGANVLTF. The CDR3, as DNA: TGTGCCAGTAGCCCGTTTTTAGGGACTGGCGCCATCTTTTCTGGGGCCAACGTCCTGACTTTC. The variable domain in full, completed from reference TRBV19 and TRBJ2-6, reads DGGITQSPKYLFRKEGQNVTLSCEQNLNHDAMYWYRQDPGQGLRLIYYSQIVNDFQKGDIAEGYSVSREKKESFPLTVTSAQKNPTAFYLCASSPFLGTGAIFSGANVLTFGAGSRLTVL.

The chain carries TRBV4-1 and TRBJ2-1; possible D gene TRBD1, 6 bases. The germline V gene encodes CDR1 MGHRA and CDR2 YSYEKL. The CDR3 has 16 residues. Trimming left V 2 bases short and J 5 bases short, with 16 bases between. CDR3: CASSQTGFSIDNEQFF. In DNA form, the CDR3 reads TGCGCCAGCAGCCAAACAGGGTTTTCTATAGACAATGAGCAGTTCTTC.

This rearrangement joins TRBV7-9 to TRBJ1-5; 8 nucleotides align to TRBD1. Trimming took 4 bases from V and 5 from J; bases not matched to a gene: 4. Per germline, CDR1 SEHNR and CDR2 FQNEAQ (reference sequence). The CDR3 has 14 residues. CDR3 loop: CASSSDRVDQPQHF. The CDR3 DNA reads TGTGCCAGCAGCTCGGACAGGGTGGATCAGCCCCAGCATTTT.

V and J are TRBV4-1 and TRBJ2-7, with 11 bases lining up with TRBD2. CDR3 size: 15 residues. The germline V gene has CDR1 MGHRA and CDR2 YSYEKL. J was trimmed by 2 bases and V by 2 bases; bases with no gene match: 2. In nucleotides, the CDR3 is TGCGCCAGCAGCCAAAAGACTAGCGGGGCCTACGAGCAGTACTTC. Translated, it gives CASSQKTSGAYEQYF.

CDR3 nucleotide sequence: TGTGCCAGCAGTGCCCCCCGGCCAGGTGGGGGAAACACCATATATTTT. This codes for CASSAPRPGGGNTIYF. The chain joins TRBV25-1 to TRBJ1-3; D unclear. Germline loops: CDR1 MGHDK, CDR2 SYGVNS. The CDR3 spans 16 residues. Trimming left V 4 bases short and J 4 bases short, with 17 bases between.

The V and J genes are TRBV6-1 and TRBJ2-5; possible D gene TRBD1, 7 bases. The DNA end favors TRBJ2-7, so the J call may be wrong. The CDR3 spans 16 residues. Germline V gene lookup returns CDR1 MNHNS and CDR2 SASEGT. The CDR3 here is CASSEELGGQPYEQYF. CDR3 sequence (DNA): TGTGCCAGCAGTGAAGAGTTGGGGGGACAGCCCTACGAGCAGTACTTC.

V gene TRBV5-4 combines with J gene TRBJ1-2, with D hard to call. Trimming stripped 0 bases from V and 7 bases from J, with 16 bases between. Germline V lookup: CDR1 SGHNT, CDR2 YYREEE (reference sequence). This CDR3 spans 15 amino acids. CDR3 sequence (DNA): TGTGCCAGCAGCTTGGTCGGTCGAGGGCACTTTGGCTACACCTTC. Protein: CASSLVGRGHFGYTF. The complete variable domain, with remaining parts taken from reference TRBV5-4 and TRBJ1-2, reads ETGVTQSPTHLIKTRGQQVTLRCSSQSGHNTVSWYQQALGQGPQFIFQYYREEENGRGNFPPRFSGLQFPNYSSELNVNALELDDSALYLCASSLVGRGHFGYTFGSGTRLTVV.

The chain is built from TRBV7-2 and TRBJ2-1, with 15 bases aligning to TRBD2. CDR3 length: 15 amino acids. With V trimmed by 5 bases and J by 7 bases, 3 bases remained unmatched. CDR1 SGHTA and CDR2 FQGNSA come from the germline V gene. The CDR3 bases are TGTGCCAGCAGCACAGGACTAGCGGGGGGGAATGAGCAGTTCTTC. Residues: CASSTGLAGGNEQFF.

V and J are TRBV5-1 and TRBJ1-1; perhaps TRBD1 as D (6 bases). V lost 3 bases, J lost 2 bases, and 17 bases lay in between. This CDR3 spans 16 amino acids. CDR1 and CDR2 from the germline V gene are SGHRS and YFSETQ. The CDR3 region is CASSSTGTSINTEAFF. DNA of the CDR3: TGCGCCAGCAGCTCAACCGGGACATCGATCAACACTGAAGCTTTCTTT. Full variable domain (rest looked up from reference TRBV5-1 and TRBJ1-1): KAGVTQTPRYLIKTRGQQVTLSCSPISGHRSVSWYQQTPGQGLQFLFEYFSETQRNKGNFPGRFSGRQFSNSRSEMNVSTLELGDSALYLCASSSTGTSINTEAFFGQGTRLTVV.

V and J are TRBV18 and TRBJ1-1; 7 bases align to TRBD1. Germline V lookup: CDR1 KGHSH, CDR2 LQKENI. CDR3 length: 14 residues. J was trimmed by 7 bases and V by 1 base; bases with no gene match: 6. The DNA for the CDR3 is TGTGCCAGCTCACCACGACAGGGCCAGGGTGAAGCTTTCTTT. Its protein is CASSPRQGQGEAFF.

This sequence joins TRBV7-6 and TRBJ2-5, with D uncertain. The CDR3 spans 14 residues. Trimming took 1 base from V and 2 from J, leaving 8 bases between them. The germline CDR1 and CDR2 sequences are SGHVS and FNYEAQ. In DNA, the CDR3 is TGTGCCAGCAGCTTAGGTCCAGGACAAGAGACCCAGTACTTC. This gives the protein CASSLGPGQETQYF.

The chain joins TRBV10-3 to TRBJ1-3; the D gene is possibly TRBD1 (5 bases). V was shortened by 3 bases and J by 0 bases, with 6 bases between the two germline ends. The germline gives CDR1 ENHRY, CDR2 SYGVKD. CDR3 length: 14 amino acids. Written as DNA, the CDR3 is TGTGCCATCAGTGACGGGGGCTCTGGAAACACCATATATTTT. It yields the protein CAISDGGSGNTIYF.

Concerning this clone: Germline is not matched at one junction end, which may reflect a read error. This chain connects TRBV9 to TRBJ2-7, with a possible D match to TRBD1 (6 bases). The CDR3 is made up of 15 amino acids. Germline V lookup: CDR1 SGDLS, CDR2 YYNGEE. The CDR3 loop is CASSVGDTVRYAQYF. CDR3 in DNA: TGTGCCAGCAGCGTAGGGGACACCGTCAGGTACGCGCAGTACTTC.

The chain's CDR3 is CASSKETVTGNTIYF. CDR3 coding DNA: TGTGCCAGCAGCAAAGAAACAGTGACTGGAAACACCATATATTTT. This chain uses TRBV21-1 with TRBJ1-3; the table's D call, TRBD1, has no DNA check behind it. TRBV21-1 is shown as a pseudogene. The CDR3 extends over 15 amino acids.